This TCR beta chain was observed in a study of beta chain features in type 1 diabetes. About this clone: As yet, its antigen is unknown.

Per germline, CDR1 MNHNS and CDR2 SASEGT. V dropped 3 bases and J dropped 3; count of bases not matched to a gene: 3. The CDR3 consists of 15 residues. Findings of the study overall: Type 1 diabetes patients had fewer VDJ junction insertions and more deletions. Cells expressing TCR highly could be over-represented by cDNA sequencing. In every one of the four CD4+ subsets, TCRB CDR3s were moderately but significantly shorter in Type 1 diabetes patients.

Investigators reverse transcribed all isolated RNA, so they sequenced expressed TCRB transcripts. This table comes from immunoSEQ multiplex PCR, and its TCRdb copy is limited to in-frame clones, with some not included. The sample gives roughly 730,000 clones, around 15% of which show up once; 0.022% is in the top ten. The receptor was isolated from a man aged 18 to 30 with type 1 diabetes. The V gene is TRBV6-1, the J gene TRBJ2-3; TRBD1 matches 10 bases. The sequenced sample was naive CD4+ T cells from blood. DNA of the CDR3: TGTGCCAGCAGTGATAGGACAGGGGGTACAGATACGCAGTATTTT. The encoded protein is CASSDRTGGTDTQYF.